One and the same sample provided the 4 T cell receptor beta chains below, sequenced in a study of T cell clusters in autoimmune cytopenias. Multiplex touch-down PCR amplified TRB using TRB-A and TRB-B pools in one tube. From its re-call of the multiplex PCR reads, TCRdb lists each CDR3 protein once, without DNA. The specimen's table records about 15,000 distinct CDR3 sequences. Some 39,000 genome equivalents of blood DNA were amplified for TRB. The same data also went into a second study, on T cell repertoires in aging, cancer and after chemotherapy.

Sequencing was performed on peripheral blood. The receptors come from a human donor in good health.

The V gene is TRBV7-2, the J gene TRBJ2-2. CDR3 length: 14 amino acids. Germline V lookup: CDR1 SGHTA, CDR2 FQGNSA. CDR3: CASTPERGTGELFF.

V usage is TRBV19 and J usage is TRBJ1-5; as DNA is missing, the TRBD1 call by TCRdb cannot be tested. Per germline, CDR1 LNHDA and CDR2 SQIVND (reference sequence). The CDR3 loop spans 15 amino acids. CDR3 in amino acids: CASSWTDHSNQPQHF.

This clonotype registers medium-sized by frequency. The chain has TRBV6-2 or TRBV6-3 and TRBJ2-3; TCRdb selects TRBD2, and the lack of DNA leaves this call unchecked. Germline loops: CDR1 MNHEY, CDR2 SVGEGT. The CDR3 consists of 12 residues. The CDR3 spells CASGSRTDTQYF.

V and J are TRBV7-2 and TRBJ2-1. From germline, CDR1 is SGHTA and CDR2 FQGNSA. The CDR3 runs to 12 residues. The CDR3 spells CASSRDPTEQFF.